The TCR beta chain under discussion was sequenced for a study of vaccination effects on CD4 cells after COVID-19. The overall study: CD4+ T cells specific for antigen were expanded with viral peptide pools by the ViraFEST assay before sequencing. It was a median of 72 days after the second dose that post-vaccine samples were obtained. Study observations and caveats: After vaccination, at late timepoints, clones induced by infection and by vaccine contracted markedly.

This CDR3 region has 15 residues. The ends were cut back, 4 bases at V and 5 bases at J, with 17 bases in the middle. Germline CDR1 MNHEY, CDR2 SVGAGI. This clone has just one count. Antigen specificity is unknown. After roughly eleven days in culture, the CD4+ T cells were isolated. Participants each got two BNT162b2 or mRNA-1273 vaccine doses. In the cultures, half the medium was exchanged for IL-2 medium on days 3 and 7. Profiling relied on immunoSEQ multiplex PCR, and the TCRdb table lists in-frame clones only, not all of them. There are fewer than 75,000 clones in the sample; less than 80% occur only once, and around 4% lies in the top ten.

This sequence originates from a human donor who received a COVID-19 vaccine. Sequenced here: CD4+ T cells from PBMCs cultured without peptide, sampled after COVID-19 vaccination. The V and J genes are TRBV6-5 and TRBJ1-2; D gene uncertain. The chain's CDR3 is CASSSFRTGTYGYTF. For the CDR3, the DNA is TGTGCCAGCAGTTCCTTCCGGACCGGCACATATGGCTACACCTTC.